This TCR beta chain was obtained from a study of T cells in Graves' hyperthyroidism and ophthalmopathy. V shed 7 bases and J shed 14 bases, with 25 bases lying between them. The CDR3 length is 14 residues. The germline V gene encodes CDR1 MDHEN and CDR2 SYDVKM. This clonotype was picked up one time. Its specificity is not known. Clinicians diagnosed patients from clinical symptoms, serum thyroxine and TRAb, thyroid ultrasound and orbital computed tomography. Regarding the study as a whole: Classification by a 13 V-J model distinguished ophthalmopathy from stable hyperthyroidism. Blood samples included most of the expanded thyroid clonotypes exceeding 0.001.

RNA transcripts gave rise to amplified TCR beta CDR3 regions. TCR CDR3 underwent first-round RT-PCR with the HTBI primer set. One entry per CDR3 protein results from TCRdb running MiXCR on the multiplex PCR reads. The sample lists about 520,000 distinct CDR3 sequences, approximately 25% occurring once. The sample consisted of blood. The rearrangement uses TRBV28 and TRBJ2-3; weak D call: TRBD2 (5 bases). The clonotype originates from a woman aged 25-40 years with Graves' ophthalmopathy. The CDR3 coding sequence is TGTGCCAGCACCCCGGCGTTCGGCGGGCCCTCCCGGTATTTT. Translation gives CASTPAFGGPSRYF.